This T cell receptor (beta chain) derives from a study of T cells in Graves' hyperthyroidism and ophthalmopathy. CDR1 and CDR2 from the germline V gene are LGHDT and YNNKEL (reference sequence). V was pared by 1 base and J by 9 bases, with 4 bases of the junction left unmatched. The CDR3 is made up of 14 amino acids. In its sample, this clonotype was seen many times. As yet, its antigen is unknown. Study-wide results and limits: A model of 13 V-J pairs discriminated ophthalmopathy from stable hyperthyroidism.

Amplified regions were TCR beta CDR3 sequences from RNA transcripts. HTBI primers drove first-round RT-PCR of the TCR CDR3. TCRdb reanalysed the multiplex PCR reads using MiXCR and keeps one entry per CDR3 protein. This repertoire shows 410,000 or so distinct CDR3 sequences, approximately 15% found once; its top ten account for under 15%. This TCR was sampled from a man aged 18 to 35 with Graves' ophthalmopathy. Sequenced sample: blood. The chain combines TRBV3-1 with TRBJ2-7, with 12 positions matching TRBD2. For the CDR3, the DNA is TGTGCCAGCAGCCAAGGGACTAGCGGGGAAGGGCAGTACTTC. Translated, it gives CASSQGTSGEGQYF.